Described below is a single TCR beta chain sequence and its context. TCRdb's table, derived via immunoSEQ multiplex PCR, lists solely in-frame clones and lacks some. Altogether 200,000 to 300,000 clones are present, about nine tenths being singletons, with the ten largest covering roughly 7.8%. The source of the sample is a study of blood T cell repertoires in COVID-19. Trimming took 3 bases from V and 1 from J, leaving 14 bases between them. CDR1 KGHSH and CDR2 LQKENI come from the germline V gene. This CDR3 is 16 amino acids long. The sequenced sample consisted of peripheral blood. This receptor was identified in a man aged 55 to 70 who had recovered from COVID-19. The chain couples TRBV18 to TRBJ2-3; TRBD1 is a possible D gene (6 bases). CDR3 nucleotide sequence: TGTGCCAGCTCACCCGTCCCGGACAGCGGCACAGATACGCAGTATTTT. Residues: CASSPVPDSGTDTQYF.